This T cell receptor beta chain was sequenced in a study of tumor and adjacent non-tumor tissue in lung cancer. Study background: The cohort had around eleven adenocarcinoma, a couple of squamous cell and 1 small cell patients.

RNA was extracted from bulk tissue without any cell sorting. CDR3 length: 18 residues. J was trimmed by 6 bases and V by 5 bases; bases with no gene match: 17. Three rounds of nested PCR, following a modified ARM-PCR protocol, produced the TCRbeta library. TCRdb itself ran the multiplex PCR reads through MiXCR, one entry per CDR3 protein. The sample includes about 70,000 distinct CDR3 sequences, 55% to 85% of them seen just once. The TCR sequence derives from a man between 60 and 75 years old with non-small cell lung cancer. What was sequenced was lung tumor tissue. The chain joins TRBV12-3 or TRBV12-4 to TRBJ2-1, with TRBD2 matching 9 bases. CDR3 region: CASSVRTSDLSYGNEQFF. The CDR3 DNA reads TGTGCCAGCAGTGTCAGGACTAGCGATCTGAGTTACGGCAATGAGCAGTTCTTC.